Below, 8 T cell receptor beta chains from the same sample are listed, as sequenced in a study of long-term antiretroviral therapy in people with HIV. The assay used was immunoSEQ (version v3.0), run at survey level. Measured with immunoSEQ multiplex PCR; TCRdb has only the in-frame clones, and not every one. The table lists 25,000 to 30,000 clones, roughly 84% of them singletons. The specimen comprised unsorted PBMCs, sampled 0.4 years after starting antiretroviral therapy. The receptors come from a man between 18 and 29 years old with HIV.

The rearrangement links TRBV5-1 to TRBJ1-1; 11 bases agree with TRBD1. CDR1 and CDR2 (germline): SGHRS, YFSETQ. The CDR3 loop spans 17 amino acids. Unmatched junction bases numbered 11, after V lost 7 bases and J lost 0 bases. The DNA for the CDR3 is TGCGCCAGCGTACAGGGGACAGGGGGTACCCTGAACACTGAAGCTTTCTTT. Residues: CASVQGTGGTLNTEAFF.

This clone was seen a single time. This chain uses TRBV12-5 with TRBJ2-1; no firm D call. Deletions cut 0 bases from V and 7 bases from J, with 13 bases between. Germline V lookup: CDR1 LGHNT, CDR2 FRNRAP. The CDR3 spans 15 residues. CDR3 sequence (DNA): TGTGCTAGTGGTTTGGTAGTCTCATTGGGTAATGAGCAGTTCTTC. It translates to CASGLVVSLGNEQFF.

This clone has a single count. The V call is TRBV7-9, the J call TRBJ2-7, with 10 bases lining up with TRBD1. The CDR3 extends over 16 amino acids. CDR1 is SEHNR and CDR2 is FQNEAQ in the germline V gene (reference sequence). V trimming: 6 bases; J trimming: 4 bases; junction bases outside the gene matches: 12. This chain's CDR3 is CASRSTGTGVSYEQYF. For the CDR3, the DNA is TGTGCCAGCAGGAGCACCGGGACAGGGGTTTCTTACGAGCAGTACTTC.

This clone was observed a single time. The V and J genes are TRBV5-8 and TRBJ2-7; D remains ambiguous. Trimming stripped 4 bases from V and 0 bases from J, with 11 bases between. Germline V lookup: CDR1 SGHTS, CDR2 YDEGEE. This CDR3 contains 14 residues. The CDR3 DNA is TGTGCCAGCAGCCCGACGAGCCTCTCCTACGAGCAGTACTTC. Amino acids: CASSPTSLSYEQYF.

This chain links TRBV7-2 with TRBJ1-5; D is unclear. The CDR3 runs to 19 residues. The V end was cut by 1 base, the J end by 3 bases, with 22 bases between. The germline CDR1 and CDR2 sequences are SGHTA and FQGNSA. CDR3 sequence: CASSLVGFGRRSYNQPQHF. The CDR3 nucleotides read TGTGCCAGCAGCTTAGTGGGGTTTGGCCGGCGGTCCTACAATCAGCCCCAGCATTTT. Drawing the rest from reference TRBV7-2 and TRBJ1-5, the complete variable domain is GAGVSQSPSNKVTEKGKDVELRCDPISGHTALYWYRQSLGQGLEFLIYFQGNSAPDKSGLPSDRFSAERTGGSVSTLTIQRTQQEDSAVYLCASSLVGFGRRSYNQPQHFGDGTRLSIL.

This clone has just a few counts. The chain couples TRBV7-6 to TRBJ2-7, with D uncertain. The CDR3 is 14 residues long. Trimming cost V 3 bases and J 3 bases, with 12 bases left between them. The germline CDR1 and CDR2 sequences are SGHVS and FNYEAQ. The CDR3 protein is CASSLKGPDYEQYF. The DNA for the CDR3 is TGTGCCAGCAGCTTGAAAGGACCCGACTACGAGCAGTACTTC.

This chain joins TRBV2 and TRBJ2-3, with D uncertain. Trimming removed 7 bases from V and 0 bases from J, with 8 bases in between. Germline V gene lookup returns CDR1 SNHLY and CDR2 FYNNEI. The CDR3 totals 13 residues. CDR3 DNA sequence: TGTGCCAGCAAGCAGATTAGCACAGATACGCAGTATTTT. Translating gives CASKQISTDTQYF.

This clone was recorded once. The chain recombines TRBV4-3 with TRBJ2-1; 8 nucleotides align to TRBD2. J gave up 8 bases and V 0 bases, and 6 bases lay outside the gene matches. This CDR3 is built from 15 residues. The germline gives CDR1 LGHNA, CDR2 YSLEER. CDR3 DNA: TGCGCCAGCAGCCAAGATAGAACTAGCGGCGATGAGCAGTTCTTC. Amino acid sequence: CASSQDRTSGDEQFF.